This entry lists 5 T cell receptor beta chains sequenced from one sample in a study of blood T cell repertoires in COVID-19. TCRdb's table, derived via immunoSEQ multiplex PCR, lists solely in-frame clones and lacks some. The sample lists 31,000 or so clones, roughly 87% occurring once. Input material: peripheral blood. Receptors were obtained from a man aged 80 or over with acute or convalescent COVID-19.

CDR3 residues: CASSKRGQGACYNEQFF. The DNA for the CDR3 is TGTGCCAGCAGCAAACGGGGACAGGGCGCCTGCTACAATGAGCAGTTCTTC. V usage is TRBV21-1 and J usage is TRBJ2-1; the table's TRBD1 call for D was not verified on the DNA. TRBV21-1 counts as a pseudogene. The CDR3 runs to 17 residues.

The chain uses TRBV28 and TRBJ1-2; unclear D gene. The CDR3 loop spans 11 amino acids. The germline V and J ends were trimmed by 7 bases and 7 bases, with 10 bases remaining between them. Germline CDR1 MDHEN, CDR2 SYDVKM. The DNA for the CDR3 is TGTGCCAGCACTTCAGGCTTTGGCTACACCTTC. It codes for CASTSGFGYTF.

V gene TRBV4-1 combines with J gene TRBJ1-4; D not resolved. CDR1 and CDR2 (germline): MGHRA, YSYEKL. CDR3 length: 12 residues. Trimming cost V 5 bases and J 5 bases, with 6 bases left between them. The CDR3 sequence is CASSSLNEKLFF. The CDR3 DNA is TGCGCCAGCAGCTCTTTAAATGAAAAACTGTTTTTT.

This clone was found once. This chain uses TRBV30 with TRBJ2-7, with 8 bases aligning to TRBD1. CDR1 and CDR2 (germline): GTSNPN, SVGIG (reference sequence). V was pared by 4 bases and J by 2 bases, with 10 bases of the junction left unmatched. This CDR3 contains 15 residues. CDR3 DNA sequence: TGTGCCTGGACGAATGTAGGGACAGGAACCTACGAGCAGTACTTC. The encoded protein is CAWTNVGTGTYEQYF. The variable domain in full, with the rest retrieved from reference TRBV30 and TRBJ2-7, is SQTIHQWPATLVQPVGSPLSLECTVEGTSNPNLYWYRQAAGRGLQLLFYSVGIGQISSEVPQNLSASRPQDRQFILSSKKLLLSDSGFYLCAWTNVGTGTYEQYFGPGTRLTVT.

This clone occurred once. CDR3 region: CASSLGQGKGYGYTF. The DNA of the CDR3 is TGTGCCAGCAGCTTAGGACAGGGAAAGGGCTATGGCTACACCTTC. The chain couples TRBV28 to TRBJ1-2, with 8 nucleotides matching TRBD1. V gave up 6 bases and J gave up 4 bases; unmatched junction bases: 10. Germline CDR1 is MDHEN and CDR2 is SYDVKM. The CDR3 length is 15 residues.